One sample yielded the 27 T cell receptor beta chains listed below, sequenced in a study of glioma-infiltrating T cells after dendritic cell vaccination. Produced via immunoSEQ multiplex PCR; TCRdb's table is partial and in-frame only. In the table there are fewer than 110,000 clones, roughly 79% of which are singletons. The sample consisted of blood, taken before dendritic cell vaccination. The origin of the receptors is a human donor with glioblastoma.

The J gene is TRBJ2-5, the V gene TRBV5-5; D uncertain. Per germline, CDR1 SGHKS and CDR2 YYEKEE (reference sequence). This CDR3 is 14 amino acids long. Trimming stripped 4 bases from V and 1 base from J, with 11 bases between. The CDR3 bases are TGTGCCAGCAGCCCCGCCCTATTCCAAGAGACCCAGTACTTC. Translating gives CASSPALFQETQYF.

The V call is TRBV7-2, the J call TRBJ2-2, with TRBD2 as a possible D gene (6 bases). Germline V CDR1 and CDR2: SGHTA, FQGNSA. V was shortened by 4 bases and J by 4 bases, with 10 bases between the two germline ends. CDR3 length: 14 residues. The CDR3 nucleotides are TGTGCCAGCAGCTCCTGGGACTCCACCGGGGAGCTGTTTTTT. Protein sequence: CASSSWDSTGELFF.

This clone was seen once. The chain has TRBV5-1 and TRBJ1-1; TRBD1 is a possible D gene (5 bases). There are 15 residues in the CDR3. V lost 2 bases and J lost 4, with 15 bases in between. Germline CDR1 and CDR2: SGHRS and YFSETQ. As DNA, the CDR3 is TGCGCCAGCAGCTTACACGGGGGGGGGAGCACTGAAGCTTTCTTT. Its translation is CASSLHGGGSTEAFF. Full variable domain (outside the CDR3, taken from reference TRBV5-1 and TRBJ1-1): KAGVTQTPRYLIKTRGQQVTLSCSPISGHRSVSWYQQTPGQGLQFLFEYFSETQRNKGNFPGRFSGRQFSNSRSEMNVSTLELGDSALYLCASSLHGGGSTEAFFGQGTRLTVV.

J is TRBJ2-7 and V is TRBV11-2, with D tentatively TRBD2 (5 bases). This CDR3 spans 16 amino acids. Germline-derived CDR1 and CDR2 are SGHAT and FQNNGV. Trimming stripped 0 bases from V and 7 bases from J, with 19 bases between. The CDR3 region is CASSLDSPGSSREQYF. In nucleotides, the CDR3 is TGTGCCAGCAGCTTAGATTCGCCGGGATCGAGCCGAGAGCAGTACTTC. Full variable domain (missing parts from reference TRBV11-2 and TRBJ2-7): EAGVAQSPRYKIIEKRQSVAFWCNPISGHATLYWYQQILGQGPKLLIQFQNNGVVDDSQLPKDRFSAERLKGVDSTLKIQPAKLEDSAVYLCASSLDSPGSSREQYFGPGTRLTVT.

The chain couples TRBV7-8 to TRBJ2-3; possible D gene TRBD2, 7 bases. The CDR3 consists of 16 residues. V shed 4 bases and J shed 4 bases, with 18 bases lying between them. CDR1 and CDR2 (germline): SGHVS, FQNEAQ. The CDR3 sequence: CASSWKAGQNSDTQYF. The CDR3 DNA sequence: TGTGCCAGCAGCTGGAAAGCGGGACAAAATTCAGATACGCAGTATTTT.

This rearrangement joins TRBV6-6 to TRBJ2-2, with D uncertain. The CDR3 runs 14 residues. V dropped 4 bases and J dropped 5 bases, with 11 bases sitting between them. Germline V gene lookup returns CDR1 MNHNY and CDR2 SVGAGI (reference sequence). CDR3 amino acids: CASSFTDQTGELFF. In DNA form, the CDR3 reads TGTGCCAGCAGTTTCACAGACCAGACCGGGGAGCTGTTTTTT.

The V gene is TRBV5-1, the J gene TRBJ2-3; D might be TRBD1 (5 bases). V was shortened by 0 bases and J by 3 bases, with 11 bases between the two germline ends. The CDR3 is made up of 15 amino acids. Germline V gene data show CDR1 as SGHRS and CDR2 as YFSETQ. The CDR3 sequence is CASSLGTLKTDTQYF. DNA of the CDR3: TGCGCCAGCAGCTTGGGGACATTAAAAACAGATACGCAGTATTTT.

This chain uses TRBV2 with TRBJ1-6, with unresolved D. This CDR3 comprises 11 residues. Trimming took 5 bases from V and 9 from J, leaving 5 bases between them. Germline V CDR1 and CDR2: SNHLY, FYNNEI. CDR3 DNA: TGTGCCAGCAGTTCACTTTCACCCCTCCACTTT. Encoded protein: CASSSLSPLHF.

The chain uses TRBV5-4 and TRBJ2-5, with 10 bases aligning to TRBD2. With V trimmed by 4 bases and J by 5 bases, 8 bases remained unmatched. The CDR3 totals 15 residues. Per the germline V gene, CDR1 is SGHNT and CDR2 is YYREEE (reference sequence). The CDR3 sequence: CASSPRTSGGETQYF. The CDR3 bases are TGTGCCAGCAGCCCCCGGACTAGCGGCGGGGAGACCCAGTACTTC.

This clone was observed a few times. The chain links TRBV7-8 to TRBJ2-7, with 8 bases fitting TRBD1. V was clipped by 5 bases and J by 2 bases; unmatched bases: 11. The CDR3 is made up of 16 amino acids. CDR1 and CDR2 from the germline V gene are SGHVS and FQNEAQ. In DNA form, the CDR3 reads TGTGCCAGCAGCCCCAGATCCGGGACAGGAGCCTACGAGCAGTACTTC. It translates to CASSPRSGTGAYEQYF.

J is TRBJ2-2 and V is TRBV18, with 7 positions matching TRBD1. Unmatched junction bases numbered 5, after V lost 6 bases and J lost 7 bases. This CDR3 has 13 residues. Germline assignment: CDR1 KGHSH and CDR2 LQKENI. The CDR3 sequence: CASSLDRDGELFF. CDR3 DNA: TGTGCCAGCTCCCTCGACAGGGACGGGGAGCTGTTTTTT.

The V gene is TRBV12-5, the J gene TRBJ2-5, with a tentative D call TRBD2 (6 bases). This CDR3 has 13 amino acids. Trimming removed 4 bases from V and 3 bases from J, with 9 bases in between. The germline V gene has CDR1 LGHNT and CDR2 FRNRAP. The CDR3 sequence is CASGWDLKETQYF. CDR3 in DNA: TGTGCTAGTGGTTGGGACTTAAAAGAGACCCAGTACTTC.

The chain recombines TRBV2 with TRBJ2-2; weak D call: TRBD1 (5 bases). CDR3 length: 13 amino acids. V was cut by 6 bases and J by 1 base, with 6 bases left in between. Germline assignment: CDR1 SNHLY and CDR2 FYNNEI. CDR3 bases: TGTGCCAGCAGGACAGAGAACACCGGGGAGCTGTTTTTT. This codes for CASRTENTGELFF. The variable domain in full, with the rest retrieved from reference TRBV2 and TRBJ2-2, is EPEVTQTPSHQVTQMGQEVILRCVPISNHLYFYWYRQILGQKVEFLVSFYNNEISEKSEIFDDQFSVERPDGSNFTLKIRSTKLEDSAMYFCASRTENTGELFFGEGSRLTVL.

The CDR3 DNA reads TGTGCCAGCAGCCAAGGGGCAGTCTATGGCTACACCTTC. It yields the protein CASSQGAVYGYTF. This chain uses TRBV9 with TRBJ1-2; tentative D call: TRBD1 (5 bases). V was trimmed by 4 bases and J by 4 bases, leaving 11 bases between them. This CDR3 contains 13 residues. Per the germline V gene, CDR1 is SGDLS and CDR2 is YYNGEE.

The chain uses TRBV5-1 and TRBJ2-1; TRBD1 matches 12 bases. CDR3 size: 14 residues. V shed 4 bases and J 9 bases; nucleotides not matched to a gene: 5. CDR1 SGHRS and CDR2 YFSETQ come from the germline V gene. The CDR3 nucleotides are TGCGCCAGCAGCATGGGACAGGGGGCCGTTGAGCAGTTCTTC. Translated: CASSMGQGAVEQFF.

This chain links TRBV19 with TRBJ2-3, with TRBD2 identical over 8 bases. Germline CDR1 is LNHDA and CDR2 is SQIVND (reference sequence). The CDR3 totals 16 residues. Trimming removed 7 bases from V and 5 bases from J; junction bases left unmatched: 14. The CDR3 coding sequence is TGTGCCAGTAAGGGGCGGAGTAGCGGGGAGGGAGATACGCAGTATTTT. This encodes CASKGRSSGEGDTQYF.

The chain has TRBV6-1 and TRBJ1-6, with TRBD1 matching 7 bases. Trimming at V came to 6 bases and at J to 9 bases, leaving 11 bases not matched to a gene. CDR1 and CDR2 (germline): MNHNS, SASEGT. There are 15 residues in the CDR3. In nucleotides, the CDR3 is TGTGCCAGCAGCCAAAACCGGGACAGTGGTTCACCCCTCCACTTT. This gives the protein CASSQNRDSGSPLHF.

V usage is TRBV9 and J usage is TRBJ2-1; 9 bases match TRBD2. CDR1 and CDR2 from the germline V gene are SGDLS and YYNGEE. Unmatched junction bases numbered 10, after V lost 0 bases and J lost 12 bases. The CDR3 is 15 residues long. CDR3 region: CASSVAARGGLSQFF. CDR3 sequence (DNA): TGTGCCAGCAGCGTAGCGGCGCGGGGGGGCCTATCGCAGTTCTTC.

The chain uses TRBV19 and TRBJ2-7; TRBD2 is a possible D gene (5 bases). Trimming removed 3 bases at V and 5 bases at J, with 23 bases between. This CDR3 has 17 amino acids. Germline lookup yields CDR1 LNHDA and CDR2 SQIVND (reference sequence). CDR3 residues: CASSMVARVRSRDEQYF. In DNA, the CDR3 is TGTGCCAGTAGTATGGTAGCGAGAGTCCGGTCTCGAGACGAGCAGTACTTC. Combining the CDR3 with reference TRBV19 and TRBJ2-7 gives the whole variable domain DGGITQSPKYLFRKEGQNVTLSCEQNLNHDAMYWYRQDPGQGLRLIYYSQIVNDFQKGDIAEGYSVSREKKESFPLTVTSAQKNPTAFYLCASSMVARVRSRDEQYFGPGTRLTVT.

The CDR3 is CASSLGSGTGVTGELFF. The CDR3 DNA reads as TGTGCCAGCAGCCTGGGGTCCGGGACAGGGGTGACCGGGGAGCTGTTTTTT. V usage is TRBV5-6 and J usage is TRBJ2-2; 10 bases align to TRBD1. The length of the CDR3 is 17 residues. Germline V lookup: CDR1 SGHDT, CDR2 YYEEEE. Germline trimming cut 4 bases from V and 5 bases from J; bases unmatched to any gene: 11.

This clone was recorded once. V is TRBV11-3 and J is TRBJ2-3, with TRBD1 identical over 8 bases. The CDR3 spans 14 residues. The germline gives CDR1 SGHNT, CDR2 YENEEA. V trimming: 5 bases; J trimming: 1 base; junction bases outside the gene matches: 2. The DNA for the CDR3 is TGTGCCAGCAGCGAGGGACAGGGCACAGATACGCAGTATTTT. This encodes CASSEGQGTDTQYF.

The chain couples TRBV5-1 to TRBJ1-2; D is unresolved. V gave up 1 base and J gave up 2 bases, with 9 bases separating them. Germline CDR1 SGHRS, CDR2 YFSETQ. The CDR3 has 14 residues. CDR3 residues: CASSLNRLNYGYTF. For the CDR3, the DNA is TGCGCCAGCAGCTTGAACAGATTAAACTATGGCTACACCTTC.

This clone was picked up a small number of times. The CDR3 nucleotides are TGTGCCATCAGTGGGGGTCAGGGGGACACTGAAGCTTTCTTT. It encodes CAISGGQGDTEAFF. This chain connects TRBV10-3 to TRBJ1-1; TRBD1 matches 7 bases. The CDR3 covers 14 residues. The germline gives CDR1 ENHRY, CDR2 SYGVKD. J gave up 3 bases and V 4 bases, and 5 bases lay outside the gene matches.

The chain employs TRBV5-4 and TRBJ2-5; TRBD1 matches 7 bases. Germline assignment: CDR1 SGHNT and CDR2 YYREEE (reference sequence). J gave up 2 bases and V 4 bases, and 11 bases lay outside the gene matches. The CDR3 is 16 amino acids. The CDR3 is CASSPSGTASQETQYF. DNA for the CDR3: TGTGCCAGCAGCCCCTCCGGGACAGCCTCGCAAGAGACCCAGTACTTC. The whole variable domain, remainder taken from reference TRBV5-4 and TRBJ2-5, is ETGVTQSPTHLIKTRGQQVTLRCSSQSGHNTVSWYQQALGQGPQFIFQYYREEENGRGNFPPRFSGLQFPNYSSELNVNALELDDSALYLCASSPSGTASQETQYFGPGTRLLVL.

A single count supports this clone. In nucleotides, the CDR3 is TGTGCCTGGAGTACAGGGGGAGACTCCAGTGGCTACACCTTC. This encodes CAWSTGGDSSGYTF. The chain links TRBV30 to TRBJ1-2; 8 positions agree with TRBD1. The length of the CDR3 is 14 residues. Germline V lookup: CDR1 GTSNPN, CDR2 SVGIG (reference sequence). With 2 bases clipped from V and 7 bases from J, the junction kept 9 bases outside the gene matches.

Of note for this clone: The junction departs from the called germline gene at one end, perhaps through a read error. Other DNA sequences in this sample translate to the same CDR3. The V and J genes are TRBV19 and TRBJ1-6, with 7 positions matching TRBD1. From germline, CDR1 is LNHDA and CDR2 SQIVND (reference sequence). CDR3 size: 17 residues. The CDR3, as DNA: TGTGCCAGTAGTCGACAGGGCGACGCCTCCTATAATTCCCCCCTCCACTTT. Encoded protein: CASSRQGDASYNSPLHF. Looking up the rest from reference TRBV19 and TRBJ1-6 gives the full variable domain: DGGITQSPKYLFRKEGQNVTLSCEQNLNHDAMYWYRQDPGQGLRLIYYSQIVNDFQKGDIAEGYSVSREKKESFPLTVTSAQKNPTAFYLCASSRQGDASYNSPLHFGNGTRLTVT.

V gene TRBV7-2 combines with J gene TRBJ2-5, with 7 bases identical to TRBD2. The CDR3 has 15 residues. V was clipped by 6 bases and J by 1 base; unmatched bases: 8. The germline V gene encodes CDR1 SGHTA and CDR2 FQGNSA. The CDR3 reads CASRLSGVVQETQYF. CDR3 bases: TGTGCCAGCAGACTAAGCGGGGTAGTCCAAGAGACCCAGTACTTC.